A single sample is the source of the 29 T cell receptor beta chains below, sequenced in a study of blood T cell repertoires in COVID-19. TCRdb's table, derived via immunoSEQ multiplex PCR, lists solely in-frame clones and lacks some. The sample yields 200,000 or so clones, roughly 87% seen once. The sample was peripheral blood. Receptor source: a woman aged 40 to 50 with acute or convalescent COVID-19.

V gene TRBV11-1 combines with J gene TRBJ2-7, with 8 bases identical to TRBD1. This CDR3 comprises 14 residues. CDR1 and CDR2 from the germline V gene are SGHAT and FQDESV (reference sequence). Trimming cost V 5 bases and J 4 bases; bases outside gene matches: 7. Here the CDR3 reads CASSTGQGLYEQYF. CDR3 bases: TGTGCCAGCAGCACCGGACAGGGCTTATACGAGCAGTACTTC.

V gene TRBV5-1 combines with J gene TRBJ2-7, with a tentative D call TRBD1 (6 bases). The CDR3 spans 14 residues. Germline V gene sequence: CDR1 SGHRS, CDR2 YFSETQ. Trimming took 4 bases from V and 3 from J, leaving 14 bases between them. The CDR3 spells CASSALTGNYEQYF. CDR3 DNA sequence: TGCGCCAGCAGCGCCTTGACAGGAAACTACGAGCAGTACTTC. Full variable domain (rest looked up from reference TRBV5-1 and TRBJ2-7): KAGVTQTPRYLIKTRGQQVTLSCSPISGHRSVSWYQQTPGQGLQFLFEYFSETQRNKGNFPGRFSGRQFSNSRSEMNVSTLELGDSALYLCASSALTGNYEQYFGPGTRLTVT.

The chain carries TRBV9 and TRBJ2-1; 7 nucleotides line up with TRBD1. The CDR3 covers 15 residues. From germline, CDR1 is SGDLS and CDR2 YYNGEE. The V gene end was trimmed by 3 bases and the J gene end by 5 bases; junction bases not matched to a gene: 8. The CDR3 region has the DNA TGTGCCAGCAGCGCCTACGCCGGGACAGACAATGAGCAGTTCTTC. This sequence encodes CASSAYAGTDNEQFF.

J is TRBJ1-2 and V is TRBV6-5; 12 bases line up with TRBD1. Germline V gene lookup returns CDR1 MNHEY and CDR2 SVGAGI. The CDR3 has 15 amino acids. V lost 2 bases to trimming and J lost 7 bases; unmatched junction nucleotides: 5. CDR3 sequence: CASSYAGQGAAGYTF. The CDR3 DNA sequence: TGTGCCAGCAGTTACGCGGGACAGGGGGCGGCTGGCTACACCTTC.

This chain connects TRBV10-3 to TRBJ1-3; tentatively, D is TRBD1 (5 bases). CDR3 length: 17 residues. The V gene lost 2 bases and the J gene lost 4 bases, with 18 bases spanning the gap. Germline-derived CDR1 and CDR2 are ENHRY and SYGVKD. The CDR3 protein is CAISEPGLRSGGNTIYF. In nucleotides, the CDR3 is TGTGCCATCAGTGAGCCGGGACTGCGATCTGGGGGAAACACCATATATTTT.

CDR3 DNA sequence: TGTGCCAGCAGCTTCACCGGGATAGTCGTGACCGGGGAGCTGTTTTTT. Protein sequence: CASSFTGIVVTGELFF. The chain joins TRBV5-8 to TRBJ2-2; maybe TRBD2 (5 bases). The V end was cut by 2 bases, the J end by 5 bases, with 16 bases between. This CDR3 contains 16 residues. In germline, CDR1 is SGHTS, CDR2 YDEGEE. The entire variable domain, with the rest obtained from reference TRBV5-8 and TRBJ2-2, is as follows: EAGVTQSPTHLIKTRGQQATLRCSPISGHTSVYWYQQALGLGLQFLLWYDEGEERNRGNFPPRFSGRQFPNYSSELNVNALELEDSALYLCASSFTGIVVTGELFFGEGSRLTVL.

The chain employs TRBV27 and TRBJ1-1, with 8 bases fitting TRBD1. This CDR3 comprises 15 residues. The V and J ends lost 7 bases and 10 bases, in that order; junction bases with no gene match: 17. CDR1 and CDR2 (germline): MNHEY, SMNVEV (reference sequence). CDR3 sequence: CASTLSLQGERGAFF. DNA of the CDR3: TGTGCCAGCACTTTGTCCCTACAGGGGGAGAGGGGAGCTTTCTTT.

A remark on this clone: Other nucleotide sequences from this sample produce the same CDR3. The gene calls are TRBV30 and TRBJ2-7, with D perhaps matching TRBD2 (5 bases). The germline V and J ends were trimmed by 0 bases and 5 bases, with 11 bases remaining between them. The germline CDR1 and CDR2 sequences are GTSNPN and SVGIG (reference sequence). This CDR3 is 13 amino acids long. The CDR3 sequence: CAWSVGGSNEQYF. CDR3 DNA: TGTGCCTGGAGTGTGGGTGGGAGCAACGAGCAGTACTTC.

This clone was counted only a few times. The gene calls are TRBV11-3 and TRBJ2-1; D unresolved. CDR3 size: 13 residues. Trimming removed 2 bases at V and 9 bases at J, with 11 bases between. In germline, CDR1 is SGHNT, CDR2 YENEEA. DNA of the CDR3: TGTGCCAGCAGCTTATATGGGCGCGTTGAGCAGTTCTTC. Translated: CASSLYGRVEQFF.

The J gene is TRBJ1-1, the V gene TRBV5-1, with D tentatively TRBD1 (6 bases). The germline CDR1 and CDR2 sequences are SGHRS and YFSETQ. V was shortened by 2 bases and J by 4 bases, with 18 bases between the two germline ends. The CDR3 is made up of 16 amino acids. CDR3 protein: CASSLGGGRESTEAFF. In nucleotides, the CDR3 is TGCGCCAGCAGCTTAGGTGGGGGGCGGGAGAGCACTGAAGCTTTCTTT.

V is TRBV10-2 and J is TRBJ2-5; TRBD1 aligns across 7 bases. Germline V gives CDR1 WSHSY, CDR2 SAAADI. This CDR3 spans 13 amino acids. Losses at the gene ends were 5 bases for V and 3 bases for J; bases not matched to a gene: 3. Here the CDR3 reads CASSTGVEETQYF. As DNA, the CDR3 is TGCGCCAGCAGTACAGGGGTTGAAGAGACCCAGTACTTC.

In this sample, this clone turned up a few times. The V and J genes are TRBV4-1 and TRBJ1-4; D may be TRBD1 (6 bases). V lost 2 bases to trimming and J lost 7 bases, with 14 bases between them. Germline V gene lookup returns CDR1 MGHRA and CDR2 YSYEKL. The CDR3 has 15 amino acids. The CDR3 DNA sequence: TGCGCCAGCAGCCAAAGATGGGGGGGGGCTGAAAAACTGTTTTTT. It encodes CASSQRWGGAEKLFF.

This chain links TRBV5-6 with TRBJ1-2; D ambiguous. CDR1 and CDR2 from the germline V gene are SGHDT and YYEEEE. Trimming took off 4 bases at V and 5 bases at J, with 12 bases between the two ends. This CDR3 region has 13 residues. CDR3 coding DNA: TGTGCCAGCAGCATCCGCCGCGGATATGGCTACACCTTC. Its translation: CASSIRRGYGYTF.

The genes are TRBV7-9 and TRBJ1-3; tentatively, D is TRBD1 (6 bases). Trimming left V 7 bases short and J 4 bases short, with 23 bases between. This CDR3 contains 17 residues. Per germline, CDR1 SEHNR and CDR2 FQNEAQ (reference sequence). Here the CDR3 DNA reads TGTGCCAGCACCCAACTCTATACACACACAGGGGGAAACACCATATATTTT. It codes for CASTQLYTHTGGNTIYF. Full variable domain (outside the CDR3, taken from reference TRBV7-9 and TRBJ1-3): DTGVSQNPRHKITKRGQNVTFRCDPISEHNRLYWYRQTLGQGPEFLTYFQNEAQLEKSRLLSDRFSAERPKGSFSTLEIQRTEQGDSAMYLCASTQLYTHTGGNTIYFGEGSWLTVV.

The rearrangement uses TRBV5-1 and TRBJ2-3; 7 positions agree with TRBD1. This CDR3 region has 16 residues. J gave up 6 bases and V 4 bases, and 14 bases lay outside the gene matches. Germline-derived CDR1 and CDR2 are SGHRS and YFSETQ. Here the CDR3 DNA reads TGCGCCAGCAGCAGAGACCTAGGGGGCGCGGGCGATACGCAGTATTTT. As protein: CASSRDLGGAGDTQYF.

This clone was observed a handful of times. The chain uses TRBV7-2 and TRBJ1-5; TRBD1 matches at 7 bases. The CDR3 has 15 residues. With 1 base clipped from V and 7 bases from J, the junction kept 7 bases outside the gene matches. Germline CDR1 reads SGHTA; CDR2 reads FQGNSA. As DNA, the CDR3 is TGTGCCAGCAGCTTAGTAGGGGGCCTCGGGCAGCCCCAGCATTTT. Protein sequence: CASSLVGGLGQPQHF.

This chain links TRBV6-6 with TRBJ1-1; 8 positions match TRBD1. Germline CDR1 and CDR2: MNHNY and SVGAGI (reference sequence). The CDR3 covers 14 residues. The V segment lost 4 bases and the J segment 7 bases; nucleotides outside the gene matches: 8. The CDR3 reads CASSSPTGVGEAFF. The CDR3 DNA reads TGTGCCAGCAGTTCCCCGACAGGGGTCGGTGAAGCTTTCTTT.

The rearrangement joins TRBV4-1 to TRBJ1-2; 8 nucleotides line up with TRBD1. Germline loops: CDR1 MGHRA, CDR2 YSYEKL. The trim removed 1 base at V and 8 bases at J, leaving 6 bases unmatched. The CDR3 length is 14 residues. CDR3 in DNA: TGCGCCAGCAGCCAAGTGGGACAGGCCCAAGGCTACACCTTC. Amino acid sequence: CASSQVGQAQGYTF.

This chain joins TRBV7-3 and TRBJ1-2; D unclear. CDR1 and CDR2 from the germline V gene are SGHTA and FQGTGA. The CDR3 sequence is 13 residues long. Trimming shortened V by 1 base and J by 2 bases, and 5 bases separated the two germline ends. CDR3 nucleotide sequence: TGTGCCAGCAGCTTAAGCAGGAACTATGGCTACACCTTC. The encoded protein is CASSLSRNYGYTF.

V and J are TRBV6-6 and TRBJ2-7; 7 bases map to TRBD2. The CDR3 sequence is 13 residues long. The ends lost 7 bases at V and 3 bases at J; junction bases unmatched: 6. The germline V gene has CDR1 MNHNY and CDR2 SVGAGI (reference sequence). CDR3: CASKLAEDYEQYF. CDR3 bases: TGTGCCAGCAAGCTAGCGGAGGACTACGAGCAGTACTTC.

V usage is TRBV14 and J usage is TRBJ2-2; TRBD2 agrees at 10 bases. From germline, CDR1 is SGHDN and CDR2 FVKESK. The CDR3 runs 20 residues. V shed 2 bases and J 0 bases; nucleotides not matched to a gene: 12. CDR3 DNA sequence: TGTGCCAGCAGCCAACCCCTAGACCAGCGGGGGGGGTCGAACACCGGGGAGCTGTTTTTT. Amino acid sequence: CASSQPLDQRGGSNTGELFF.

The chain employs TRBV6-5 and TRBJ2-7; 10 bases match TRBD2. CDR1 MNHEY and CDR2 SVGAGI come from the germline V gene. There are 13 residues in the CDR3. Trimming cost V 6 bases and J 2 bases; bases outside gene matches: 1. The chain's CDR3 is CASRGLAAYEQYF. The DNA of the CDR3 is TGTGCCAGCAGAGGACTAGCGGCCTACGAGCAGTACTTC.

The chain links TRBV5-1 to TRBJ2-3; D gene uncertain. This CDR3 is 14 amino acids long. V lost 0 bases and J 4 bases, leaving 9 bases between the germline ends. CDR1 and CDR2 (germline): SGHRS, YFSETQ. In DNA form, the CDR3 reads TGCGCCAGCAGCTTGGTTACGGGTGCAGATACGCAGTATTTT. Its protein is CASSLVTGADTQYF.

The gene calls are TRBV13 and TRBJ2-3; 8 bases agree with TRBD2. The CDR3 loop spans 16 amino acids. V lost 1 base and J lost 2; bases outside the gene matches: 5. Per germline, CDR1 PRHDT and CDR2 FYEKMQ (reference sequence). This chain's CDR3 is CASSLAAGGPTDTQYF. CDR3 nucleotide sequence: TGTGCCAGCAGCTTAGCGGCGGGGGGTCCCACAGATACGCAGTATTTT.

This clone came up a few times. The chain links TRBV27 to TRBJ2-3; D is undetermined. This CDR3 is 15 amino acids long. V was cut by 5 bases and J by 1 base, with 13 bases left in between. Germline CDR1 reads MNHEY; CDR2 reads SMNVEV (reference sequence). CDR3 coding DNA: TGTGCCAGCAGTCCCCCGGGTTTCCGCACAGATACGCAGTATTTT. This sequence encodes CASSPPGFRTDTQYF.

The V gene is TRBV18, the J gene TRBJ2-1, with D unclear. Germline CDR1 and CDR2: KGHSH and LQKENI. This CDR3 region has 14 residues. The germline V and J ends were trimmed by 6 bases and 5 bases, with 14 bases remaining between them. Here the CDR3 DNA reads TGTGCCAGCTCCCGGTACCCCCAAAACAATGAGCAGTTCTTC. Amino acid sequence: CASSRYPQNNEQFF.

CDR3 sequence: CARVQGDSYEQYF. The CDR3 nucleotides are TGTGCCAGGGTTCAGGGGGACTCCTACGAGCAGTACTTC. The chain combines TRBV7-8 with TRBJ2-7; TRBD1 agrees at 7 bases. The V segment lost 9 bases and the J segment 0 bases; nucleotides outside the gene matches: 5. Germline CDR1 is SGHVS and CDR2 is FQNEAQ. The CDR3 contains 13 residues.

The chain uses TRBV7-9 and TRBJ1-1, with TRBD1 as a possible D gene (5 bases). Germline assignment: CDR1 SEHNR and CDR2 FQNEAQ (reference sequence). V was pared by 2 bases and J by 6 bases, with 13 bases between. This CDR3 spans 14 amino acids. Here the CDR3 reads CASSLRGSDAEAFF. The CDR3 DNA follows: TGTGCCAGCAGCTTACGGGGGTCCGACGCTGAAGCTTTCTTT. The full variable domain, in which reference TRBV7-9 and TRBJ1-1 provide the parts outside the CDR3, is DTGVSQNPRHKITKRGQNVTFRCDPISEHNRLYWYRQTLGQGPEFLTYFQNEAQLEKSRLLSDRFSAERPKGSFSTLEIQRTEQGDSAMYLCASSLRGSDAEAFFGQGTRLTVV.

This chain links TRBV6-5 with TRBJ1-2; the D is unclear. Germline lookup yields CDR1 MNHEY and CDR2 SVGAGI. The V end lost 4 bases, the J end lost 0 bases, and 9 bases lay between the germline ends. There are 14 residues in the CDR3. In nucleotides, the CDR3 is TGTGCCAGCAGTTTGTTGCCGGCTAACTATGGCTACACCTTC. This sequence encodes CASSLLPANYGYTF.